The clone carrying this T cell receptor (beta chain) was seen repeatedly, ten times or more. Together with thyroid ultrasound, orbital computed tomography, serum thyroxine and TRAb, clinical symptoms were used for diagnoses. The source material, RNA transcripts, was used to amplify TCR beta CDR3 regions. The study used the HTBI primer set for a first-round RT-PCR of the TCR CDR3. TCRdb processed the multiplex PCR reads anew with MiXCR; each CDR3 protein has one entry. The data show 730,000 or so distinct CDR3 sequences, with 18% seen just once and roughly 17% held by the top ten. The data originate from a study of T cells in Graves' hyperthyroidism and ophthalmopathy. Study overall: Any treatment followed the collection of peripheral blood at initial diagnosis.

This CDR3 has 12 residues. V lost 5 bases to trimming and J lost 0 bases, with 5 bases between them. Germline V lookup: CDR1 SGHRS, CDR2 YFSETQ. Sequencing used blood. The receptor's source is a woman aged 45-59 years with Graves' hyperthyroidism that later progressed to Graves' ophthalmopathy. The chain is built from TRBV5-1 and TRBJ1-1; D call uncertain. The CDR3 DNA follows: TGCGCCAGCAGACAGCTGAACACTGAAGCTTTCTTT. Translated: CASRQLNTEAFF.